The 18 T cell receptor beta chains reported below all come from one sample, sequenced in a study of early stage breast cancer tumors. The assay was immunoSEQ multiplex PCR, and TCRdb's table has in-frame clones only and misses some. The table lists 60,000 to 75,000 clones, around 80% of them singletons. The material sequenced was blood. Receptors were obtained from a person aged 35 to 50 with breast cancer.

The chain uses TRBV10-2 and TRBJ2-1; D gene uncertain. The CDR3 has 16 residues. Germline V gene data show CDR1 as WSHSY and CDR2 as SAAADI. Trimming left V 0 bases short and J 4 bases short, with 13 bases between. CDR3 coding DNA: TGCGCCAGCAGTGAGTCAGTGGGCTTGAGGTACAATGAGCAGTTCTTC. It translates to CASSESVGLRYNEQFF.

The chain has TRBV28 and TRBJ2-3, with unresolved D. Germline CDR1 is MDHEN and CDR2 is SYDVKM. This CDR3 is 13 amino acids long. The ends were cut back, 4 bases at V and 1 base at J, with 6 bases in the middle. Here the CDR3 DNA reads TGTGCCAGCAGTTCCCCAGGCACAGATACGCAGTATTTT. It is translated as CASSSPGTDTQYF.

CDR3 residues: CASRRAGGEQFF. CDR3 coding DNA: TGTGCCAGCAGACGGGCGGGAGGTGAGCAGTTCTTC. The rearrangement links TRBV7-8 to TRBJ2-1, with 8 bases that match TRBD2. V shed 6 bases and J 9 bases; nucleotides not matched to a gene: 4. Germline CDR1 and CDR2: SGHVS and FQNEAQ. The CDR3 runs 12 residues.

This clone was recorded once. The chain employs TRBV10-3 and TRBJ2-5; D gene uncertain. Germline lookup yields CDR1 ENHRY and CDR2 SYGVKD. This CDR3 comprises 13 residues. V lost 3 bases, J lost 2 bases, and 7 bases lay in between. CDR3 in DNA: TGTGCCATCAGTGAACGGCAGCAAGAGACCCAGTACTTC. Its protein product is CAISERQQETQYF.

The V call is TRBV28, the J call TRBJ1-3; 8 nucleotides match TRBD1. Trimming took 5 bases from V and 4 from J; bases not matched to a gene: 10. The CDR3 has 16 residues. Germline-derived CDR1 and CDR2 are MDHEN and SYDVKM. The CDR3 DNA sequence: TGTGCCAGCAGTCTAGGTACAGGGGGAAGAGGAAACACCATATATTTT. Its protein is CASSLGTGGRGNTIYF.

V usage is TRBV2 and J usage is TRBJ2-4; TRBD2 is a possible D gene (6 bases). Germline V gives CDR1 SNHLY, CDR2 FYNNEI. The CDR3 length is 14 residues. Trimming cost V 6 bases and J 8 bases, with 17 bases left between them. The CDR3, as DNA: TGTGCCAGCAGCCGGGACTCCCGCTGGGACATTCAGTACTTC. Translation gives CASSRDSRWDIQYF.

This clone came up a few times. CDR3 nucleotide sequence: TGCGCCAGCAGCTTAAGACCACAGGGCTCCTACGAGCAGTACTTC. Translation gives CASSLRPQGSYEQYF. The chain couples TRBV5-1 to TRBJ2-7; weak D call: TRBD1 (6 bases). From germline, CDR1 is SGHRS and CDR2 YFSETQ. This CDR3 region has 15 residues. Trimming cost V 2 bases and J 0 bases, with 12 bases left between them.

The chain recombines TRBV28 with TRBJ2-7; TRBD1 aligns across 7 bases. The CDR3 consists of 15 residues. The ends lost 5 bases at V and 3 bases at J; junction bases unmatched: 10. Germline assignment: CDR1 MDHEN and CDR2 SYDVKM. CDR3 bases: TGTGCCAGCAGTCCCTCGGGACAGTACAACTACGAGCAGTACTTC. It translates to CASSPSGQYNYEQYF.

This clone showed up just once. The CDR3 DNA reads TGTGCCAGCTCCCGGGACTCCTACAATGAGCAGTTCTTC. Translated, it gives CASSRDSYNEQFF. This chain connects TRBV19 to TRBJ2-1, with D tentatively TRBD2 (5 bases). V was shortened by 9 bases and J by 0 bases, with 9 bases between the two germline ends. Germline lookup yields CDR1 LNHDA and CDR2 SQIVND (reference sequence). This CDR3 is 13 amino acids long. Combining the CDR3 with reference TRBV19 and TRBJ2-1 gives the whole variable domain DGGITQSPKYLFRKEGQNVTLSCEQNLNHDAMYWYRQDPGQGLRLIYYSQIVNDFQKGDIAEGYSVSREKKESFPLTVTSAQKNPTAFYLCASSRDSYNEQFFGPGTRLTVL.

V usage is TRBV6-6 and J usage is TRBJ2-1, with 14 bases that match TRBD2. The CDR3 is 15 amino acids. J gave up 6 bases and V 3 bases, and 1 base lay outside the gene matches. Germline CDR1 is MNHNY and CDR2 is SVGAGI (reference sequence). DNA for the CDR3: TGTGCCAGCAGTTATGGGACTAGCGGGGGCAATGAGCAGTTCTTC. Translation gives CASSYGTSGGNEQFF.

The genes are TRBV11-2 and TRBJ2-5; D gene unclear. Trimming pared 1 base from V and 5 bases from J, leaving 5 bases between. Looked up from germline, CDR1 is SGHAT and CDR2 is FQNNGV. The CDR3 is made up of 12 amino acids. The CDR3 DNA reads TGTGCCAGCAGCTTAGTTACGGAGACCCAGTACTTC. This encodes CASSLVTETQYF.

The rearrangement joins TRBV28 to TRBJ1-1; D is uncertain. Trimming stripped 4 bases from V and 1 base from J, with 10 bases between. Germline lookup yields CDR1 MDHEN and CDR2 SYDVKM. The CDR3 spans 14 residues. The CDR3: CASSSALRNTEAFF. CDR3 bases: TGTGCCAGCAGTTCAGCTTTGAGGAACACTGAAGCTTTCTTT.

As DNA, the CDR3 is TGCGCCAGCAGTGACGGGACTAGCGGGAGCTATGAGCAGTTCTTC. Its translation: CASSDGTSGSYEQFF. The J gene is TRBJ2-1, the V gene TRBV10-2, with 14 positions matching TRBD2. The CDR3 runs 15 residues. Germline assignment: CDR1 WSHSY and CDR2 SAAADI. V gave up 3 bases and J gave up 8 bases; unmatched junction bases: 3.

The CDR3 sequence is CASSLKGGTGGLSSYEQYF. DNA for the CDR3: TGTGCCAGCAGCTTAAAAGGGGGGACAGGGGGTCTGAGCTCCTACGAGCAGTACTTC. The chain employs TRBV7-9 and TRBJ2-7; 11 bases line up with TRBD1. The CDR3 has 19 residues. Germline CDR1 and CDR2: SEHNR and FQNEAQ (reference sequence). Trimming took 2 bases from V and 0 from J; bases not matched to a gene: 12. The complete variable domain, with remaining parts taken from reference TRBV7-9 and TRBJ2-7, reads DTGVSQNPRHKITKRGQNVTFRCDPISEHNRLYWYRQTLGQGPEFLTYFQNEAQLEKSRLLSDRFSAERPKGSFSTLEIQRTEQGDSAMYLCASSLKGGTGGLSSYEQYFGPGTRLTVT.

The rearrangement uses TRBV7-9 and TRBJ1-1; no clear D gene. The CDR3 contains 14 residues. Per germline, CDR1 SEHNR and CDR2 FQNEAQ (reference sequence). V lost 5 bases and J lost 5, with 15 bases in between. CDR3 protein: CASSQIPRKTEAFF. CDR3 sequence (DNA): TGTGCCAGCAGCCAGATCCCTAGAAAAACTGAAGCTTTCTTT.

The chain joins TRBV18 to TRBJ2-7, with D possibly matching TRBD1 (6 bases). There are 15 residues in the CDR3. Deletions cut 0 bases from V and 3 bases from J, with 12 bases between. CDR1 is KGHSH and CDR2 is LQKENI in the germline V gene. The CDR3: CASSPPSRGIYEQYF. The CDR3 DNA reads TGTGCCAGCTCACCACCATCGAGGGGGATCTACGAGCAGTACTTC.

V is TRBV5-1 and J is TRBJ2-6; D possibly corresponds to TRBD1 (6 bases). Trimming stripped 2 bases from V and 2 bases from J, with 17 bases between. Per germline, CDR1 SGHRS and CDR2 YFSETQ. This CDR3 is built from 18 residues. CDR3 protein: CASSLRGGPGAGANVLTF. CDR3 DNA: TGCGCCAGCAGCTTAAGAGGGGGTCCCGGGGCTGGGGCCAACGTCCTGACTTTC.

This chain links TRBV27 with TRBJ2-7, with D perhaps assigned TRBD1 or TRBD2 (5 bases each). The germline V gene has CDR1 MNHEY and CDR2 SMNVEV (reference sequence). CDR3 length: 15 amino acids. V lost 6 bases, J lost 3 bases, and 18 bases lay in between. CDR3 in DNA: TGTGCCAGCAGCGACGCCGGGACGCAACTCTACGAGCAGTACTTC. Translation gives CASSDAGTQLYEQYF.